This is a list of T cell receptor beta chains from one sample in a study of T cells after yellow fever vaccination. MiXCR, applied by TCRdb to the 5' RACE reads, yields one record per CDR3 protein. The sample holds 600,000 to 750,000 distinct CDR3 sequences; around an eighth are singletons and the top ten take under 15%. The sequenced sample was PBMCs, obtained on the day of the yellow fever booster vaccination. The origin of the receptors is a man aged 30-40 years who received the YFV17D yellow fever vaccine. Both conserved end residues are part of each CDR3. Each record gives: J gene, clone size, D gene, V gene, CDR3 protein, CDR3 DNA. The D gene is left open where the match is weak. A clone size is listed for some rows: how often the clone was seen (once, few, many), or a class if it is expanded.

>TRBJ2-1|.|.|TRBV20-1
CSAFRRTYNEQFF
TGCAGTGCTTTTCGAAGGACCTACAATGAGCAGTTCTTC
>TRBJ1-6|few|.|TRBV28
CASSLFGASSSYNSPLHF
TGTGCCAGCAGCCTCTTCGGAGCCTCGAGCTCCTATAATTCACCCCTCCACTTT
>TRBJ2-4|few|.|TRBV28
CASSLKYFLAKNIQYF
TGTGCCAGCAGTTTAAAGTATTTCCTGGCCAAAAACATTCAGTACTTC
>TRBJ2-5|few|.|TRBV29-1
CSVVGGAQGETQYF
TGCAGCGTTGTGGGGGGTGCGCAAGGGGAGACCCAGTACTTC
>TRBJ2-3|.|TRBD1|TRBV5-1
CASSLLGTGADTEYF
TGCGCCAGCAGTTTACTCGGGACAGGGGCAGATACGGAGTATTTT
>TRBJ2-1|.|TRBD2|TRBV19
CASTTLLAGARSEQFF
TGTGCCAGTACTACTCTTCTAGCGGGCGCCCGTAGTGAGCAGTTCTTC
>TRBJ2-2|few|.|TRBV6-5
CASSYRDDSGELFF
TGTGCCAGCAGTTACCGCGACGATTCCGGGGAGCTGTTTTTT
>TRBJ2-1|.|TRBD2|TRBV4-2
CASSQASLAGDNEQFF
TGTGCCAGCAGCCAAGCAAGCCTAGCGGGTGACAATGAGCAGTTCTTC
>TRBJ2-3|.|.|TRBV12-3/TRBV12-4
CASSNSADTQYF
TGTGCCAGCAGTAACAGCGCAGATACGCAGTATTTT
>TRBJ1-5|few|TRBD1|TRBV19
CASTEGQASNQPQHF
TGTGCCAGTACCGAAGGACAGGCTAGCAATCAGCCCCAGCATTTT
>TRBJ2-1|few|.|TRBV11-2
CASSLVPGPNNEQFF
TGTGCCAGCAGCTTAGTCCCGGGACCCAACAATGAGCAGTTCTTC
>TRBJ2-7|many|.|TRBV5-1
CASSFDGYEQYF
TGTGCCAGCAGCTTTGACGGCTACGAGCAGTACTTC
>TRBJ2-1|few|.|TRBV19
CASSIRPGEQFF
TGTGCCAGTAGTATCCGCCCGGGTGAGCAGTTCTTC
>TRBJ2-2|many|.|TRBV10-3
CAIRDYTNTGELFF
TGTGCCATCAGGGACTACACGAACACCGGGGAGCTGTTTTTT
>TRBJ2-2|.|TRBD1|TRBV5-4
CASSAVDRGLAGELFF
TGTGCCAGCAGCGCTGTTGACAGGGGGCTTGCCGGGGAGCTGTTTTTT
>TRBJ1-5|few|.|TRBV12-3/TRBV12-4
CASSPRGQVWGQPQHF
TGTGCCAGCAGTCCCCGTGGGCAGGTCTGGGGTCAGCCCCAGCATTTT